This TCR beta chain derives from a study of T cells after yellow fever vaccination. General study results and limits: The secondary response peaked faster, at day 5 versus 15, but was weaker.

The germline CDR1 and CDR2 sequences are KGHDR and SFDVKD. There are 14 residues in the CDR3. V was pared by 2 bases and J by 4 bases, with 3 bases of the junction left unmatched. Making TCR cDNA involved 5'RACE template switching, which added UMIs and a universal primer site. TCRdb reprocessed the 5' RACE reads with MiXCR, giving one entry per CDR3 protein. Of some 250,000 distinct CDR3 sequences in the sample, approximately 3.5% are singletons; the top ten hold 19%. This clonotype showed up many times. Its antigen remains unknown. The material was PBMCs, obtained 15 days after the yellow fever booster vaccination. The chain carries TRBV24-1 and TRBJ2-5, with 7 bases aligning to TRBD2. The sequence came from a man aged 18 to 29 who received the YFV17D yellow fever vaccine. The CDR3 region has the DNA TGTGCCACCAGTGATTCAAGGGAGGGAGAGACCCAGTACTTC. It translates to CATSDSREGETQYF.